The rows below give T cell receptor beta chains drawn from one sample of a study of shared clonotypes between healthy human individuals. Libraries were prepared by immunoSEQ multiplex PCR; TCRdb keeps only in-frame clonotypes and omits some of them. The sample holds a few million clones; under 95% are singletons and the top ten take more than 0.35%. Sequencing was performed on naive CD4+ T cells from PBMCs. Source of these receptors: a man between 18 and 35 years old in good health. Some clones in this sample may be carry-over from other donors' samples. The CDR3 runs from the conserved cysteine through the conserved F or W. The D gene is left open where the match is weak. Clone size appears in some rows only: once, few, many, or a class for an expanded clone.

length,size,V,D,J,DNA,CDR3
14,-,TRBV29-1,-,TRBJ2-7,TGCAGCGTTGGGGCCTCCCATTCCTCCTACGAGCAGTACTTC,CSVGASHSSYEQYF
13,few,TRBV27,-,TRBJ1-1,TGTGCCAGCAGTCCCAGGTGGAACACTGAAGCTTTCTTT,CASSPRWNTEAFF
16,few,TRBV18,TRBD1,TRBJ1-5,TGTGCCAGCTCAGGACAGGGTACGAATAGCAATCAGCCCCAGCATTTT,CASSGQGTNSNQPQHF
15,-,TRBV10-1,TRBD2,TRBJ2-7,TGCGCCAGCAGCGGTACTAGCGGGAGAAGCTACGAGCAGTACTTC,CASSGTSGRSYEQYF
14,once,TRBV6-8,-,TRBJ1-1,TGTGCCAGCGAACAACGGGGGCGGTTCACTGAAGCTTTCTTT,CASEQRGRFTEAFF
16,-,TRBV4-1,-,TRBJ2-1,TGCGCCAGCAGCCAAGAAGGGGCGGGACGCTACAATGAGCAGTTCTTC,CASSQEGAGRYNEQFF
15,-,TRBV14,-,TRBJ2-1,TGTGCCAGCAGCCAAGCGCAGGGACAATACAATGAGCAGTTCTTC,CASSQAQGQYNEQFF
16,-,TRBV15,-,TRBJ2-3,TGTGCCACCAGCACTCGAACGTTGGCGGCGGCAGATACGCAGTATTTT,CATSTRTLAAADTQYF
13,-,TRBV27,-,TRBJ2-7,TGTGCCAGCAGTTTAATGGAGTCCTACGAGCAGTACTTC,CASSLMESYEQYF
15,-,TRBV7-9,-,TRBJ2-5,TGTGCCAGCAGCTCGGTACAGGGTTTACAAGAGACCCAGTACTTC,CASSSVQGLQETQYF
16,once,TRBV5-5,-,TRBJ1-1,TGTGCCAGCAGCTTGGCGTTTAGCCGGTTGAACACTGAAGCTTTCTTT,CASSLAFSRLNTEAFF
13,-,TRBV5-1,-,TRBJ1-1,TGCGCCAGCAGCTTGGGGGGTTCCCCTGAAGCTTTCTTT,CASSLGGSPEAFF
14,-,TRBV6-1,-,TRBJ1-1,TGTGCCAGCAGTGAAGATCCGAGGTGGACTGAAGCTTTCTTT,CASSEDPRWTEAFF
16,-,TRBV27,-,TRBJ2-3,TGTGCCAGCAGTGAACGCTCGCGGGCAGGCCGAGATACGCAGTATTTT,CASSERSRAGRDTQYF
15,-,TRBV11-1,TRBD2,TRBJ2-7,TGTGCCAGCAGTCCGAGGGCTAGCGGGAGCCACGAGCAGTACTTC,CASSPRASGSHEQYF
13,-,TRBV2,-,TRBJ2-1,TGTGCCAGCCTGGCGAACTCCTACAATGAGCAGTTCTTC,CASLANSYNEQFF
14,-,TRBV5-6,-,TRBJ2-5,TGTGCCAGCAGCCCCATCGGGCGCCAAGAGACCCAGTACTTC,CASSPIGRQETQYF
12,-,TRBV11-2,-,TRBJ1-2,TGTGCCAGCAGCTGGGGGGGTAATGGCTACACCTTC,CASSWGGNGYTF
15,-,TRBV19,TRBD2,TRBJ2-3,TGTGCCAGTACCAAGACTAGCGACCGCACAGATACGCAGTATTTT,CASTKTSDRTDTQYF
13,-,TRBV6-5,-,TRBJ2-3,TGTGCCAGCAAGGGTCAGGGATTAAATACGCAGTATTTT,CASKGQGLNTQYF
13,-,TRBV29-1,-,TRBJ2-5,TGCAGCGTTGACTGGCCCCAACGGGAGACCCAGTACTTC,CSVDWPQRETQYF
14,-,TRBV6-5,TRBD1,TRBJ1-4,TGTGCCAGCAGTTCGGGACAGGGAGGTGAAAAACTGTTTTTT,CASSSGQGGEKLFF
16,-,TRBV19,-,TRBJ2-6,TGTGCCAGTAGTCCGGGAGACCTGTCCGGGGCCAACGTCCTGACTTTC,CASSPGDLSGANVLTF
15,-,TRBV2,-,TRBJ1-2,TGTGCCAGCAGGAGGGTCGAGGGTCCTCTCTATGGCTACACCTTC,CASRRVEGPLYGYTF
16,-,TRBV5-6,-,TRBJ1-6,TGTGCCAGCAGCACCTCGGGACGGGTCTATAATTCACCCCTCCACTTT,CASSTSGRVYNSPLHF
18,-,TRBV27,-,TRBJ1-5,TGTGCCAGCAGTTTACTTCCGCCGGGACATTGGTCGAATCAGCCCCAGCATTTT,CASSLLPPGHWSNQPQHF
14,-,TRBV19,TRBD1,TRBJ1-1,TGTGCCAGTAGTATTAGGGGGCTGAACACTGAAGCTTTCTTT,CASSIRGLNTEAFF
14,-,TRBV19,TRBD1,TRBJ1-2,TGTGCCAGTACCCCGGGACAGCCTGGCTATGGCTACACCTTC,CASTPGQPGYGYTF
15,-,TRBV7-2,TRBD2,TRBJ2-7,TGTGCCAGCAGCCCTAGCGGGAGCCCCCCGTACGAGCAGTACTTC,CASSPSGSPPYEQYF
15,-,TRBV27,TRBD1,TRBJ2-2,TGTGCCAGTCAAAAAAGGACAGGGTTTGCCGGGGAGCTGTTTTTT,CASQKRTGFAGELFF
16,once,TRBV7-9,TRBD2,TRBJ2-7,TGTGCCAGCAGCCTAGAAGGGACTAGCGGGATCGACGAGCAGTACTTC,CASSLEGTSGIDEQYF
17,once,TRBV7-9,TRBD2,TRBJ2-3,TGTGCCAGCAGCTTAGGCGGGAGGGTACGGAGGACAGATACGCAGTATTTT,CASSLGGRVRRTDTQYF
17,-,TRBV5-8,TRBD1,TRBJ2-4,TGTGCCAGCAGCTTGTTTGGGACAGGGCTAGCCAAAAACATTCAGTACTTC,CASSLFGTGLAKNIQYF
16,-,TRBV28,-,TRBJ1-2,TGTGCCAGCAGTACTCCGGGACGTAGGAGCAACTATGGCTACACCTTC,CASSTPGRRSNYGYTF
15,-,TRBV6-5,-,TRBJ1-1,TGTGCCAGCAGCCGACCCCCCTCGGGGAACACTGAAGCTTTCTTT,CASSRPPSGNTEAFF
12,-,TRBV25-1,-,TRBJ1-6,TGTGCCAGCAGGTCCGGGAGTTCACCCCTCCACTTT,CASRSGSSPLHF
17,-,TRBV7-3,-,TRBJ2-3,TGTGCCAGCAGCTTCACCTCTAGCGGAGGGGGGGCAGATACGCAGTATTTT,CASSFTSSGGGADTQYF
15,-,TRBV7-2,TRBD2,TRBJ2-1,TGTGCCAGCAGCTTAGGTAGCGGGAGTTACACTGAGCAGTTCTTC,CASSLGSGSYTEQFF
15,-,TRBV19,-,TRBJ2-1,TGTGCCAGTAGTATCTCCGATTTAGTTTTGAGTGAGCAGTTCTTC,CASSISDLVLSEQFF
16,-,TRBV6-5,-,TRBJ2-3,TGTGCCAGCAGTTACTCGAAGGGAAAGGGGCCAGATACGCAGTATTTT,CASSYSKGKGPDTQYF
13,-,TRBV5-1,-,TRBJ2-2,TGCGCCAGCAGCTTGGGGTTAACCGGGGAGCTGTTTTTT,CASSLGLTGELFF
13,once,TRBV29-1,TRBD2,TRBJ2-1,TGCAGCGTTGAGGGACTAGCTTGGAATGAGCAGTTCTTC,CSVEGLAWNEQFF
14,once,TRBV11-1,-,TRBJ1-4,TGTGCCAGTACTGCGGACCCAACTAATGAAAAACTGTTTTTT,CASTADPTNEKLFF
16,-,TRBV19,-,TRBJ1-3,TGTGCCAGTAGTGCCGCACAGGGTTACTCTGGAAACACCATATATTTT,CASSAAQGYSGNTIYF